This TCR beta chain is from a study of beta chain features in type 1 diabetes. Study-wide findings and caveats: The study found moderately but significantly shorter TCRB CDR3s in all four CD4+ subsets of Type 1 diabetes patients.

Of the isolated RNA, all was reverse transcribed, and so the sequenced material was expressed TCRB transcripts. Repertoires were generated with immunoSEQ multiplex PCR, while TCRdb's copy carries only in-frame clones and drops some. This sample carries 300,000 to 450,000 clones, about 10% of them seen once, and the ten largest clones take 0.6%. CDR1 is MNHEY and CDR2 is SMNVEV in the germline V gene (reference sequence). V was pared by 6 bases and J by 9 bases, with 13 bases of the junction left unmatched. The CDR3 loop spans 17 amino acids. The table lists this clone with a few counts. What it binds is not known.

The chain combines TRBV27 with TRBJ1-6; 11 nucleotides match TRBD1. The clonotype was recovered from a man younger than 40 with type 1 diabetes. Input material: central memory CD4+ T cells from blood. The CDR3 sequence is CASRALGDRGGSSPLHF. CDR3 nucleotides: TGTGCCAGCAGAGCACTCGGGGACAGGGGGGGAAGTTCACCCCTCCACTTT.